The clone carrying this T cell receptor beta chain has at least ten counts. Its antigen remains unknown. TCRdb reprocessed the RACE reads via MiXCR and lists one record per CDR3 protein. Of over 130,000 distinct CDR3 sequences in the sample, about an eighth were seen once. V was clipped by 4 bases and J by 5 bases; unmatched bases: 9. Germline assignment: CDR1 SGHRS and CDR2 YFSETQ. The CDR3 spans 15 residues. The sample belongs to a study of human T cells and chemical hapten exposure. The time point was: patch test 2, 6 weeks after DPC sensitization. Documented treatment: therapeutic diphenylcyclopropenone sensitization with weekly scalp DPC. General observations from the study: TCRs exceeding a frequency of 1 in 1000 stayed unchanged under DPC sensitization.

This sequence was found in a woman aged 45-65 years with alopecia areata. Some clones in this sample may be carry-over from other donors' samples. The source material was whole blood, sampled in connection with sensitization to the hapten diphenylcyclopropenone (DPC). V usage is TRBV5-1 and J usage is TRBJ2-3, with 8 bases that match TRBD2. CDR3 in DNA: TGCGCCAGCAGCCCGGGAGGGCCAGGGAAAGATACGCAGTATTTT. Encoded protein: CASSPGGPGKDTQYF. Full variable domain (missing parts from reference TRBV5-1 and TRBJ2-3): KAGVTQTPRYLIKTRGQQVTLSCSPISGHRSVSWYQQTPGQGLQFLFEYFSETQRNKGNFPGRFSGRQFSNSRSEMNVSTLELGDSALYLCASSPGGPGKDTQYFGPGTRLTVL.